What follows are 4 T cell receptor beta chains derived from one specimen sequenced in a study of blood T cell repertoires in COVID-19. The protocol was immunoSEQ multiplex PCR, while the TCRdb copy is restricted to in-frame clones and leaves out a portion. The sample contains about 88,000 clones, about nine tenths of which appear only once. Sequencing input: peripheral blood. The receptors were gathered from a male donor with acute or convalescent COVID-19.

This chain connects TRBV10-3 to TRBJ2-1; 8 bases match TRBD2. The CDR3 runs to 17 residues. V lost 6 bases, J lost 2 bases, and 12 bases stayed unmatched. CDR1 is ENHRY, CDR2 SYGVKD, per germline. The DNA of the CDR3 is TGTGCCATCAGGCCCAGTAGCGGGGCGCCTGCCTACAATGAGCAGTTCTTC. It codes for CAIRPSSGAPAYNEQFF.

The CDR3 nucleotides read TGTGCCAGCAGTGAAGCGAGGGAGGGTGGCTACACCTTC. Amino acids: CASSEAREGGYTF. This chain connects TRBV6-1 to TRBJ1-2; the D is unclear. The germline V gene has CDR1 MNHNS and CDR2 SASEGT. The CDR3 spans 13 residues. Trimming cost V 0 bases and J 7 bases, with 9 bases left between them.

V is TRBV6-5 and J is TRBJ1-5; TRBD1 might be the D (5 bases). The CDR3 spans 14 residues. The V gene's germline CDR1 is MNHEY and CDR2 SVGAGI. Trimming left V 5 bases short and J 6 bases short, with 14 bases between. In nucleotides, the CDR3 is TGTGCCAGCAGTCCTGCGGGGGACGGTCAGCCCCAGCATTTT. Its protein is CASSPAGDGQPQHF.

This rearrangement joins TRBV19 to TRBJ2-1; D is possibly TRBD1 (5 bases). The germline CDR1 and CDR2 sequences are LNHDA and SQIVND (reference sequence). The CDR3 contains 17 residues. Trimming cost V 4 bases and J 9 bases, with 25 bases left between them. The DNA of the CDR3 is TGTGCCAGTAGTACCCGTAGTGGGGCGTCTATGCTGCGTGAGCAGTTCTTC. It specifies CASSTRSGASMLREQFF.